This TCR beta chain derives from a study of blood T cells in healthy people across ages. The study, taken as a whole, reports: In the absence of known donor CMV status, changes in expanded clonotypes were possibly confounded. Measured against age, TCR beta diversity per million T cells decreased in a roughly linear manner.

Total RNA extracted from each sample amounted to at least 5.5 micrograms. The germline CDR1 and CDR2 sequences are MNHNS and SASEGT. With 6 bases removed from V and 10 bases from J, the gap between germline ends came to 19 bases. This CDR3 has 14 residues. Sample-barcoded 5' priming and a J-beta primer mix drove a second PCR of roughly 7 to 11 cycles. Tagging of each cDNA molecule was performed by a template-switch adaptor with 12 random nucleotides. MiXCR was run by TCRdb on the 5' RACE reads, yielding one entry per CDR3 protein. This table holds about 1.6 million distinct CDR3 sequences, roughly 32% found once. This clonotype has at least ten counts. The target antigen is unknown.

The genes are TRBV6-1 and TRBJ2-1; D is possibly TRBD1 or TRBD2 (7 bases each). Sequencing was done on a sample of blood. This receptor was identified in a woman aged 30 to 39 in good health. The CDR3 DNA sequence: TGTGCCAGCAGCGAAAGACTCCAGGGGGGGGAGCAGTTCTTC. This gives the protein CASSERLQGGEQFF.